The present T cell receptor beta chain was sequenced within a study of OX40 agonist ivuxolimab in advanced cancers. Background on the whole study: Ivuxolimab was an agonistic, fully human IgG2 monoclonal antibody directed against OX40 (CD134), a costimulatory receptor. The point of sequencing TCRbeta in the periphery was to test whether ivuxolimab changed TCR sequence diversity and drove clonal T-cell expansion. Among the approximately 50 dose-escalation patients, approximately 20 had hepatocellular carcinoma, 15 melanoma, 9 renal cell carcinoma and 9 head and neck cancer. Intravenous ivuxolimab was administered to patients every 2 weeks at six dose levels: 0.01, 0.1, 0.3, 1.5, 3 and 10 mg/kg. The paper describes the monotherapy dose-escalation part (N = 52 patients) of the phase I trial of ivuxolimab. The dose-escalation cohort was 82.7% male with a mean age of approximately 60 years, ranging from roughly 23 to 85. Patients were allowed to have had prior anti-PD-1, anti-PD-L1 or anti-CTLA-4 therapy, and around 37% of the dose-escalation patients had previously received checkpoint inhibitors. Three dose-escalation patients achieved partial responses, one with hepatocellular carcinoma and two with cutaneous melanoma. Overall study results and their limits: After ivuxolimab, expanded clones were on average more numerous among CD8+ T cells than among CD4+ T cells. Partial responders in the 0.1-3.0 mg/kg groups had among the lowest normalized peripheral clonal expansion, especially among CD8+ T cells. At doses of 0.1 to 3.0 mg/kg, clonal expansion of both CD4+ and CD8+ T cells in blood was seen between baseline and week 6. Low levels of normalized T-cell clonal expansion were also seen in some nonresponding patients. Antigen specificity was not determined for the clonally expanded peripheral T cells.

Patients with a history of autoimmune disease or receiving systemic immunosuppression were excluded from the trial. In every dose cohort, peripheral blood was drawn for TCR sequencing at baseline, cycle 4 day 1, and cycle 7 day 1. Samples were obtained from an open-label, multicenter, first-in-human phase I dose-escalation trial of ivuxolimab. Adults with locally advanced or metastatic melanoma, renal cell carcinoma, hepatocellular carcinoma or head and neck squamous cell carcinoma were enrolled in the trial. Before TCR sequencing, CD4+ T cells and CD8+ T cells from peripheral blood were sorted into separate populations. Genomic DNA was extracted from sorted cells for sequencing of the TCRbeta CDR3 region. TCRbeta CDR3 regions were sequenced using the immunoSEQ Assay. TCRdb re-hosts the immuneACCESS table, in-frame sequences only. Its copies lack some clones; in the studies checked, an unresolved V gene accounts for under half of them, and the cause for the rest is not known. In this sample the table shows 60,000 to 80,000 clones, 70% to 85% of which occur a single time. The ten most abundant clones make up around 1.6% of the sample.

Concerning this clone itself: Its target antigen remains unknown. No much larger clone exists at a distance of one base, and base qualities are not known.

Via the germline V gene, CDR1 is MDHEN and CDR2 SYDVKM. The CDR3, cysteine through phenylalanine, is 17 amino acids long. Of all the DNA, just the CDR3 is kept, 51 bases in frame from base 1. Trimming costs V 4 bases and J 0 bases, and their ends lie 18 bases apart. The chain is assembled from TRBV28 and TRBJ1-2; TRBD1 is a weak D gene call, 5 bases matching. The clonotype originates from an adult with an advanced solid tumor such as melanoma, head and neck, liver or kidney cancer. The material was CD4+ or CD8+ T cells sorted from blood, obtained in a trial of the OX40 agonist ivuxolimab. The bases read TGTGCCAGCAGTTCCTCAGGGCAGGAGGTGGCTAACTATGGCTACACCTTC. Translated, it gives CASSSSGQEVANYGYTF.